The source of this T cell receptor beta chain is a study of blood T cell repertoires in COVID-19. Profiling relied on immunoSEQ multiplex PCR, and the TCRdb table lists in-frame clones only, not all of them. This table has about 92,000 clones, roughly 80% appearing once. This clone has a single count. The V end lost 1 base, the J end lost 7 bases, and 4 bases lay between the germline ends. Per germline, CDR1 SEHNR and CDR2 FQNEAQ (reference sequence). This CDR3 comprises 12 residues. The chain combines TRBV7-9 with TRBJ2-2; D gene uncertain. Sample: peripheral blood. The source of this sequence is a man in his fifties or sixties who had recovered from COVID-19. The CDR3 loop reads CASSLESGELFF. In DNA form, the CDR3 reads TGTGCCAGCAGCTTAGAGAGCGGGGAGCTGTTTTTT.